These 21 T cell receptor beta chains share one sample of origin, sequenced in a study of T cells in localized non-small cell lung cancer. The data were produced by immunoSEQ multiplex PCR, yet TCRdb's version contains in-frame clones alone and is incomplete. The repertoire holds 1,500 to 2,000 clones, with over 20% as singletons. The source was lung tumor tissue, collected before any cancer treatment. These TCRs come from a man between 40 and 70 years old with stage III lung adenocarcinoma.

By sample share, this clone is medium-sized (0.01 to 0.1%). This rearrangement joins TRBV9 to TRBJ1-3, with TRBD1 as a possible D gene (5 bases). The V gene's germline CDR1 is SGDLS and CDR2 YYNGEE. The V end was cut by 0 bases, the J end by 3 bases, with 10 bases between. The CDR3 length is 15 residues. CDR3 nucleotide sequence: TGTGCCAGCAGCGTAGGGACATGGGATGGAAACACCATATATTTT. It specifies CASSVGTWDGNTIYF.

CDR3 nucleotide sequence: TGTGCCAGCAGTTACTCTATACCCCCAAGCTACGAGCAGTACTTC. Protein: CASSYSIPPSYEQYF. The chain uses TRBV28 and TRBJ2-7; D unresolved. Germline-derived CDR1 and CDR2 are MDHEN and SYDVKM. The germline V and J ends were trimmed by 4 bases and 3 bases, with 16 bases remaining between them. The CDR3 has 15 amino acids.

This clone was seen a few times. The chain couples TRBV6-8 to TRBJ1-2; 7 nucleotides agree with TRBD1. The V and J ends lost 10 bases and 6 bases, in that order; junction bases with no gene match: 8. CDR1 is MNHGY, CDR2 SAAAGT, per germline. The CDR3 is 12 residues long. The CDR3 nucleotides are TGTGCCATTGCCTTCGACAGGGATGGCTACACCTTC. Its protein product is CAIAFDRDGYTF.

This clone was seen a handful of times. The genes are TRBV6-8 and TRBJ1-2; D remains unclear. CDR3 length: 16 amino acids. With 6 bases removed from V and 1 base from J, the gap between germline ends came to 18 bases. Germline V gene data show CDR1 as MNHGY and CDR2 as SAAAGT. CDR3 nucleotide sequence: TGTGCCAGCAGGAACGGAACAGCAGCTTTTAACTATGGCTACACCTTC. Amino acids: CASRNGTAAFNYGYTF.

The chain has TRBV18 and TRBJ2-2; 7 nucleotides line up with TRBD2. This CDR3 is 16 amino acids long. Germline CDR1 reads KGHSH; CDR2 reads LQKENI. The V segment lost 2 bases and the J segment 6 bases; nucleotides outside the gene matches: 9. CDR3 region: CASSPSSGAVAGELFF. CDR3 nucleotide sequence: TGTGCCAGCTCACCATCTAGCGGTGCGGTAGCCGGGGAGCTGTTTTTT.

The sample holds a few counts of this clone. The rearrangement uses TRBV6-8 and TRBJ1-2; tentative D call: TRBD1 (6 bases). Trimming took 10 bases from V and 5 from J, leaving 17 bases between them. Germline V gene sequence: CDR1 MNHGY, CDR2 SAAAGT. The CDR3 is 13 amino acids. CDR3 DNA sequence: TGTGCCATCAAACCGGACAGCTTATATGGCTACACCTTC. Protein sequence: CAIKPDSLYGYTF.

By frequency in the sample, this clone is medium-sized (0.01 to 0.1%). The J gene is TRBJ1-2, the V gene TRBV9, with 9 bases fitting TRBD1. CDR3 size: 14 residues. The V and J ends lost 4 bases and 4 bases, in that order; junction bases with no gene match: 5. Germline V gives CDR1 SGDLS, CDR2 YYNGEE. CDR3 coding DNA: TGTGCCAGCAGCATGGGACAGGGCCTCTATGGCTACACCTTC. Its protein product is CASSMGQGLYGYTF.

Sample share makes this clone medium-sized. The gene calls are TRBV11-3 and TRBJ2-2; 10 nucleotides line up with TRBD2. The CDR3 consists of 16 residues. The germline gives CDR1 SGHNT, CDR2 YENEEA. J lost 6 bases, V lost 5 bases, and 9 bases had no gene match. CDR3 in amino acids: CASSRQGLAMAGELFF. The CDR3 DNA follows: TGTGCCAGCAGCCGGCAGGGACTAGCGATGGCCGGGGAGCTGTTTTTT.

This clone was counted only a few times. This sequence joins TRBV6-8 and TRBJ2-6; D gene unclear. The CDR3 length is 16 residues. Trimming pared 6 bases from V and 1 base from J, leaving 13 bases between. Germline CDR1 reads MNHGY; CDR2 reads SAAAGT. CDR3 region: CASSQITSSGANVLTF. The CDR3 DNA reads as TGTGCCAGCAGCCAAATTACAAGTTCTGGGGCCAACGTCCTGACTTTC.

This clone showed up just a few times. CDR3 DNA: TGTGCCAGCAGCTCGGACAGGGTGGGCAACACCGGGGAGCTGTTTTTT. Its protein is CASSSDRVGNTGELFF. V is TRBV7-6 and J is TRBJ2-2, with 8 bases lining up with TRBD1. This CDR3 has 16 amino acids. The germline CDR1 and CDR2 sequences are SGHVS and FNYEAQ. The J segment lost 2 bases and the V segment lost 4 bases, leaving 6 bases of the junction unmatched.

The sample holds a few counts of this clone. The rearrangement uses TRBV11-3 and TRBJ2-7, with 8 bases matching TRBD2. The CDR3 covers 14 residues. The ends lost 6 bases at V and 6 bases at J; junction bases unmatched: 10. Germline V gene lookup returns CDR1 SGHNT and CDR2 YENEEA. The CDR3 bases are TGTGCCAGCAGTTTGAACGGGGGGGGTACCGAGCAGTACTTC. It specifies CASSLNGGGTEQYF.

By share, this clone counts as hyperexpanded. The genes are TRBV6-8 and TRBJ2-6; no reliable D call. The germline gives CDR1 MNHGY, CDR2 SAAAGT. The CDR3 is 15 residues long. V gave up 2 bases and J gave up 0 bases, with 5 bases separating them. This CDR3 reads CASSYVLSGANVLTF. In DNA form, the CDR3 reads TGTGCCAGCAGTTACGTCCTCTCTGGGGCCAACGTCCTGACTTTC.

The chain combines TRBV25-1 with TRBJ1-3, with D unclear. V was clipped by 3 bases and J by 0 bases, with 9 bases between them. This CDR3 region has 15 residues. CDR1 and CDR2 from the germline V gene are MGHDK and SYGVNS. CDR3 amino acids: CASSDTDISGNTIYF. The CDR3 DNA is TGTGCCAGCAGTGATACGGATATCTCTGGAAACACCATATATTTT.

This clone has more than one count but fewer than ten. The chain links TRBV19 to TRBJ1-1; TRBD1 matches at 8 bases. CDR3 length equals 14 residues. Germline CDR1 LNHDA, CDR2 SQIVND (reference sequence). Unmatched junction bases numbered 9, after V lost 6 bases and J lost 6 bases. DNA of the CDR3: TGTGCCAGTAGCCAACTAATGACAGGGGCTGAAGCTTTCTTT. It encodes CASSQLMTGAEAFF.

The table lists this clone with a few counts. The rearrangement links TRBV9 to TRBJ1-1, with D uncertain. There are 12 residues in the CDR3. Germline CDR1 is SGDLS and CDR2 is YYNGEE. The V end was cut by 5 bases, the J end by 1 base, with 6 bases between. CDR3 protein: CASSYENTEAFF. CDR3 DNA: TGTGCCAGCAGTTACGAGAACACTGAAGCTTTCTTT.

By sample fraction, this clone is medium-sized. J is TRBJ2-1 and V is TRBV6-8, with no clear D. Germline CDR1 and CDR2: MNHGY and SAAAGT. This CDR3 contains 12 residues. Trimming shortened V by 6 bases and J by 1 base, and 4 bases separated the two germline ends. The CDR3 sequence: CASRVSYNEQFF. CDR3 in DNA: TGTGCCAGCAGAGTGTCCTACAATGAGCAGTTCTTC.

This clone was detected only a few times. The chain recombines TRBV11-3 with TRBJ1-3; TRBD1 matches 9 bases. V shed 5 bases, J shed 3 bases, and the junction held 5 bases outside the gene matches. CDR3 size: 15 residues. Germline CDR1 SGHNT, CDR2 YENEEA. The CDR3 DNA reads as TGTGCCAGCAGCGACCGGACAGGGGATGGAAACACCATATATTTT. Its protein is CASSDRTGDGNTIYF.

In DNA, the CDR3 is TGTGCCAGCACCCCGGGCCCCAATCAGCCCCAGCATTTT. It yields the protein CASTPGPNQPQHF. V is TRBV7-8 and J is TRBJ1-5; no clear D. This CDR3 contains 13 residues. The V gene lost 7 bases and the J gene lost 3 bases, with 10 bases spanning the gap. Germline assignment: CDR1 SGHVS and CDR2 FQNEAQ.

The genes are TRBV9 and TRBJ2-1; 8 positions agree with TRBD1. This CDR3 is 14 amino acids long. With 5 bases clipped from V and 2 bases from J, the junction kept 3 bases outside the gene matches. Germline assignment: CDR1 SGDLS and CDR2 YYNGEE. The CDR3: CASSEQGAYNEQFF. The CDR3 nucleotides are TGTGCCAGCAGTGAACAGGGGGCCTACAATGAGCAGTTCTTC.

By its share, this clone is medium-sized (0.01 to 0.1%). J is TRBJ2-1 and V is TRBV7-2; 8 nucleotides match TRBD2. This CDR3 is built from 13 residues. Germline assignment: CDR1 SGHTA and CDR2 FQGNSA. V dropped 5 bases and J dropped 5; count of bases not matched to a gene: 2. This CDR3 is CASSPGGDNEQFF. As DNA, the CDR3 is TGTGCCAGCAGCCCCGGGGGGGACAATGAGCAGTTCTTC.

This clone was recorded a few times. This chain uses TRBV18 with TRBJ1-1, with D maybe TRBD1 (5 bases). Trimming stripped 0 bases from V and 1 base from J, with 9 bases between. This CDR3 is 15 amino acids long. Germline V gives CDR1 KGHSH, CDR2 LQKENI. CDR3 bases: TGTGCCAGCTCACCACCGTCCGGACAGAACACTGAAGCTTTCTTT. Its translation: CASSPPSGQNTEAFF.